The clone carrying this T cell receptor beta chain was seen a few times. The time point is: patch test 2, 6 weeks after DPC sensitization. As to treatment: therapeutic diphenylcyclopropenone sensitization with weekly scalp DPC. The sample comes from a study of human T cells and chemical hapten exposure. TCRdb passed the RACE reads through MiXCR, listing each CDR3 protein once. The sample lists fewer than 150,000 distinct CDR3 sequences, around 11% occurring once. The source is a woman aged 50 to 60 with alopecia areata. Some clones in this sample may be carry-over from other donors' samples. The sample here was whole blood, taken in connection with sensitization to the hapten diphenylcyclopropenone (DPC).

CDR3 DNA: TGTGCCAGCAGCCAGGGAGCAGGATGGGGCAATGAGCAGTTCTTC. Translating gives CASSQGAGWGNEQFF. V gene TRBV7-3 combines with J gene TRBJ2-1; possibly TRBD1 or TRBD2 for D (5 bases each). The V and J ends lost 5 bases and 6 bases respectively, with 17 bases between them. This CDR3 has 15 amino acids. The germline V gene has CDR1 SGHTA and CDR2 FQGTGA.